Sequencing of this T cell receptor beta chain was carried out in a study of control samples from healthy donors and cancer patients. The assay was immunoSEQ multiplex PCR, and TCRdb's table has in-frame clones only and misses some. In the table there are fewer than 95,000 clones, around four fifths of which are singletons. The CDR3 totals 16 residues. Germline V lookup: CDR1 LGHDT, CDR2 YNNKEL (reference sequence). Trimming removed 1 base from V and 1 base from J, with 11 bases in between. The chain has TRBV3-1 (or the pseudogene TRBV3-2) and TRBJ2-1; D gene ambiguous. The sequence derives from a man aged 25-45 years in good health. Sequenced material: blood. The CDR3 region is CASSQVALRSYNEQFF. For the CDR3, the DNA is TGTGCCAGCAGCCAAGTCGCCCTAAGGTCCTACAATGAGCAGTTCTTC.